The clone carrying this T cell receptor beta chain was counted at least ten times. Antigen specificity is unknown. Amplified TCR beta CDR3 regions derived from RNA transcripts. TCR CDR3 underwent first-round RT-PCR with the HTBI primer set. One entry per CDR3 protein results from TCRdb running MiXCR on the multiplex PCR reads. This table has under 400,000 distinct CDR3 sequences, 15% to 17% appearing once. The authors obtained PBMCs from over 8.5 ml of fresh peripheral blood. Germline CDR1 LGHNT, CDR2 FRNRAP. V lost 10 bases to trimming and J lost 4 bases; unmatched junction nucleotides: 8. The CDR3 consists of 13 residues. The data derive from a study of T cells in Graves' hyperthyroidism and ophthalmopathy. Study summary: Peripheral blood was secured at the point of initial diagnosis, before any treatment. Study findings and constraints: Blood held most thyroid clonotypes expanded above 0.001 frequency.

The specimen sequenced was blood. This clonotype originated in a woman between 18 and 29 years old with Graves' hyperthyroidism that later progressed to Graves' ophthalmopathy. The chain carries TRBV12-5 and TRBJ2-5; 8 nucleotides align to TRBD1. CDR3 loop: CATSTGGLETQYF. As DNA, the CDR3 is TGTGCTACCTCTACAGGGGGGTTAGAGACCCAGTACTTC.